These 9 T cell receptor beta chains originate from one sample sequenced in a study of identifying expanded T cells in peripheral blood. The method was immunoSEQ multiplex PCR; TCRdb's version includes in-frame clones alone and lacks a portion of them. The table has under 100,000 clones, 80% to 90% seen once; the top ten hold around 4.5%. Sequencing was performed on blood. These receptors were collected from a person aged 18 to 70 in good health.

The chain carries TRBV5-6 and TRBJ2-7, with D perhaps TRBD1 (5 bases). V dropped 0 bases and J dropped 2 bases, with 9 bases sitting between them. The germline CDR1 and CDR2 sequences are SGHDT and YYEEEE. The CDR3 spans 14 residues. CDR3 sequence (DNA): TGTGCCAGCAGCTTGGGACAGCCTACCTACGAGCAGTACTTC. It codes for CASSLGQPTYEQYF.

The genes are TRBV5-8 and TRBJ2-2; D not certain. Germline V gene data show CDR1 as SGHTS and CDR2 as YDEGEE. The CDR3 is 11 amino acids. V lost 2 bases, J lost 9 bases, and 5 bases lay in between. The CDR3 region is CASSFRWELFF. The CDR3 DNA reads as TGTGCCAGCAGCTTTCGTTGGGAGCTGTTTTTT.

The J gene is TRBJ1-2, the V gene TRBV6-5, with TRBD1 as a possible D gene (6 bases). V was trimmed by 3 bases and J by 4 bases, leaving 15 bases between them. The CDR3 is 15 residues long. From germline, CDR1 is MNHEY and CDR2 SVGAGI. CDR3 protein: CASSYTRTARYGYTF. The CDR3 DNA follows: TGTGCCAGCAGTTATACCAGGACAGCGCGCTATGGCTACACCTTC.

This clone showed up just once. This rearrangement joins TRBV6-6 to TRBJ1-2; TRBD1 is a possible D gene (5 bases). CDR1 is MNHNY and CDR2 is SVGAGI in the germline V gene (reference sequence). V shed 6 bases and J shed 2 bases, with 13 bases lying between them. The CDR3 is 14 amino acids. Written as DNA, the CDR3 is TGTGCCAGCAGGAAGGGGAGCGGAAACTATGGCTACACCTTC. It yields the protein CASRKGSGNYGYTF.

The chain is built from TRBV7-9 and TRBJ1-2; D is unresolved. CDR3 length equals 15 residues. V lost 5 bases and J 0 bases, leaving 13 bases between the germline ends. Germline CDR1 is SEHNR and CDR2 is FQNEAQ (reference sequence). The CDR3 spells CASSPGLNSNYGYTF. CDR3 sequence (DNA): TGTGCCAGCAGCCCCGGACTAAACTCTAACTATGGCTACACCTTC.

J is TRBJ1-1 and V is TRBV11-3; D gene ambiguous. Germline V gene data show CDR1 as SGHNT and CDR2 as YENEEA. There are 15 residues in the CDR3. Between the trimmed V and J ends, which lost 5 bases and 1 base, there was a span of 14 bases. Written as DNA, the CDR3 is TGTGCCAGCAGCCCCCAGGCCCGGGAGAACACTGAAGCTTTCTTT. It translates to CASSPQARENTEAFF.

The rearrangement uses TRBV30 and TRBJ1-5, with a weak D call TRBD1 (5 bases). Germline assignment: CDR1 GTSNPN and CDR2 SVGIG (reference sequence). The CDR3 contains 14 residues. Trimming took off 3 bases at V and 6 bases at J, with 15 bases between the two ends. The CDR3 nucleotides are TGTGCCTGGAGCGAAGGTTGGGACTCTCAGCCCCAGCATTTT. Amino acids: CAWSEGWDSQPQHF.

The chain joins TRBV27 to TRBJ1-5, with D perhaps matching TRBD1 (5 bases). CDR1 MNHEY and CDR2 SMNVEV come from the germline V gene (reference sequence). This CDR3 spans 14 amino acids. With 4 bases removed from V and 4 bases from J, the gap between germline ends came to 11 bases. The CDR3 DNA sequence: TGTGCCAGCAGTTCCCCATCAGGGAATCAGCCCCAGCATTTT. It encodes CASSSPSGNQPQHF.

Here the CDR3 reads CASSVIDTGELFF. In nucleotides, the CDR3 is TGTGCCAGCAGCGTCATCGACACCGGGGAGCTGTTTTTT. The rearrangement joins TRBV9 to TRBJ2-2; D is ambiguous. V lost 2 bases and J lost 3, with 5 bases in between. CDR1 and CDR2 from the germline V gene are SGDLS and YYNGEE. The CDR3 length is 13 residues.